Shown below are 20 T cell receptor beta chains from a single sample sequenced in a study of CXCR3-negative and CXCR3-positive naive CD8 T cells. The authors prepared UMI-labeled TRB cDNA libraries by 5' RACE. TCRdb reprocessed the 5' RACE reads and reports one entry per CDR3 protein, with no DNA. The table for this sample gives about 39,000 distinct CDR3 sequences. The sequencing sample was made of memory CD8+ T cells from blood. The receptors were sampled from a human donor in good health. Some clones in this sample may be carry-over from other donors' samples.

The chain has TRBV12-3 or TRBV12-4 and TRBJ2-5; TCRdb lists TRBD1, though no DNA is available to test this call. The CDR3 is 14 residues long. This CDR3 reads CASSRGQGSETQYF.

This chain links TRBV6-5 with TRBJ2-6. CDR3 length: 16 amino acids. CDR1 is MNHEY, CDR2 SVGAGI, per germline. CDR3 sequence: CASSSSRGSGANVLTF.

The J gene is TRBJ2-1, the V gene TRBV6-6; there is no DNA to check the TCRdb D call of TRBD1. This CDR3 comprises 17 residues. Germline V gene sequence: CDR1 MNHNY, CDR2 SVGAGI (reference sequence). CDR3 loop: CASSYWGRGGYYNEQFF.

This clonotype is medium-sized by frequency. The chain carries TRBV20-1 and TRBJ2-1; checking the TCRdb D call of TRBD2 is not possible without DNA. The CDR3 is 11 residues long. In germline, CDR1 is DFQATT, CDR2 SNEGSKA (reference sequence). CDR3 sequence: CSAREEDEQFF.

This clonotype is called medium-sized (0.01 to 0.1%) based on its frequency. This chain connects TRBV4-3 to TRBJ2-6. This CDR3 has 16 residues. Germline-derived CDR1 and CDR2 are LGHNA and YSLEER. CDR3 sequence reads: CASSQALSSGANVLTF.

The chain is built from TRBV28 and TRBJ2-7; with no DNA, the TCRdb D assignment of TRBD2 cannot be verified. Germline V gives CDR1 MDHEN, CDR2 SYDVKM. The CDR3 has 17 amino acids. CDR3: CASPEPGLAGGPTEQYF.

The chain uses TRBV6-5 and TRBJ1-5; TCRdb lists TRBD1, though no DNA is available to test this call. Per germline, CDR1 MNHEY and CDR2 SVGAGI. This CDR3 spans 14 amino acids. The CDR3 spells CASSYSGTDQPQHF.

This rearrangement joins TRBV29-1 to TRBJ2-1; TCRdb's D gene call, TRBD1, goes unchecked for lack of DNA. CDR3 size: 14 residues. Germline CDR1 and CDR2: SQVTM and ANQGSEA. The CDR3 region is CSVEKGPSYNEQFF.

The gene calls are TRBV7-6 and TRBJ2-7; there is no DNA to check the TCRdb D call of TRBD2. Per germline, CDR1 SGHVS and CDR2 FNYEAQ. The CDR3 has 16 amino acids. CDR3 sequence: CASSSGTSGDTYEQYF.

V gene TRBV6-2 or TRBV6-3 combines with J gene TRBJ1-5; no DNA is available, so the TRBD1 call from TCRdb remains unchecked. Germline V gene lookup returns CDR1 MNHEY and CDR2 SVGEGT. CDR3 size: 15 residues. This CDR3 reads CASSSGQGYNQPQHF.

The rearrangement joins TRBV4-1 to TRBJ2-7. The V gene's germline CDR1 is MGHRA and CDR2 YSYEKL. The CDR3 extends over 15 amino acids. The CDR3 protein is CASSNGRGGSYEQYF.

The chain couples TRBV20-1 to TRBJ1-1. Per the germline V gene, CDR1 is DFQATT and CDR2 is SNEGSKA (reference sequence). The CDR3 is 13 residues long. The CDR3 protein is CSVGEGSGTEAFF.

The chain links TRBV27 to TRBJ2-7; TCRdb gives TRBD1 as the D gene, but with no DNA this cannot be confirmed. The length of the CDR3 is 16 residues. Germline loops: CDR1 MNHEY, CDR2 SMNVEV (reference sequence). CDR3: CASSLAPGVVAYEQYF.

The rearrangement uses TRBV12-3 or TRBV12-4 and TRBJ1-2; TCRdb returns TRBD1, unconfirmable since there is no DNA. CDR3 length: 18 amino acids. The CDR3 region is CASSLAGAGDTTPYGYTF.

This sequence joins TRBV3-1 and TRBJ2-2; absent DNA, TCRdb's TRBD2 call cannot be checked. Looked up from germline, CDR1 is LGHDT and CDR2 is YNNKEL (reference sequence). The CDR3 is 17 amino acids. CDR3 sequence: CASSHYSGGANTGELFF.

This chain joins TRBV9 and TRBJ1-1. This CDR3 has 15 amino acids. Germline CDR1 is SGDLS and CDR2 is YYNGEE. The chain's CDR3 is CASSSPDNSDTEAFF.

The rearrangement joins TRBV7-6 to TRBJ2-2; as DNA is missing, the TRBD1 call by TCRdb cannot be tested. This CDR3 spans 17 amino acids. Germline-derived CDR1 and CDR2 are SGHVS and FNYEAQ. The CDR3 region is CASSIIGPGAPPGELFF.

The rearrangement uses TRBV5-6 and TRBJ2-7; TCRdb reports TRBD1, a call that lacks DNA to check it against. CDR3 length: 15 residues. Germline V gene data show CDR1 as SGHDT and CDR2 as YYEEEE. CDR3 in amino acids: CASSAAGTKKGEQYF. The full variable domain, with the rest looked up from reference TRBV5-6 and TRBJ2-7, is DAGVTQSPTHLIKTRGQQVTLRCSPKSGHDTVSWYQQALGQGPQFIFQYYEEEERQRGNFPDRFSGHQFPNYSSELNVNALLLGDSALYLCASSAAGTKKGEQYFGPGTRLTVT.

The CDR3 loop reads CASSLVLGSGETQYF. The chain couples TRBV7-2 to TRBJ2-5. The CDR3 covers 15 residues. Germline CDR1 and CDR2: SGHTA and FQGNSA.

The rearrangement links TRBV29-1 to TRBJ2-2. Looked up from germline, CDR1 is SQVTM and CDR2 is ANQGSEA. The CDR3 sequence is 14 residues long. The CDR3 loop is CSVWQPANTGELFF.